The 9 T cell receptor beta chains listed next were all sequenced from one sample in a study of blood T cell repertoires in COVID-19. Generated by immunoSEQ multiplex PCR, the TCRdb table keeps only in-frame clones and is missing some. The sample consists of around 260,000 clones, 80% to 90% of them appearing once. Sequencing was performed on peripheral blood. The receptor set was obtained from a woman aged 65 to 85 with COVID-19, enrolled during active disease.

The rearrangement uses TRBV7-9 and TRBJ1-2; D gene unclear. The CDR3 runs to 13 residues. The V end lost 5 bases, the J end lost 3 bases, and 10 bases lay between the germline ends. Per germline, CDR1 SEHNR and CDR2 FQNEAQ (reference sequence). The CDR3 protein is CASSRGIDYGYTF. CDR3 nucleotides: TGTGCCAGCAGCCGCGGGATCGACTATGGCTACACCTTC.

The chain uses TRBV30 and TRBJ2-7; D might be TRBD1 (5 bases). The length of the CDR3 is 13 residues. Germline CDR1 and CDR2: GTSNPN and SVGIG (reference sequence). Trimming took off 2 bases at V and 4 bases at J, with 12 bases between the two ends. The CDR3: CAWSRKGIYEQYF. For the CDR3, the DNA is TGTGCCTGGAGTCGTAAGGGGATATACGAGCAGTACTTC. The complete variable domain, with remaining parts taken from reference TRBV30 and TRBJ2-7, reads SQTIHQWPATLVQPVGSPLSLECTVEGTSNPNLYWYRQAAGRGLQLLFYSVGIGQISSEVPQNLSASRPQDRQFILSSKKLLLSDSGFYLCAWSRKGIYEQYFGPGTRLTVT.

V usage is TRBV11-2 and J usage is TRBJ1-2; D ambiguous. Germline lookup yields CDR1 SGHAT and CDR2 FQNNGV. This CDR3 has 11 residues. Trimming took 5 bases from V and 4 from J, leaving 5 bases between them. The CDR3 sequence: CASSAGYGYTF. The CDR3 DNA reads TGTGCCAGCAGCGCGGGCTATGGCTACACCTTC.

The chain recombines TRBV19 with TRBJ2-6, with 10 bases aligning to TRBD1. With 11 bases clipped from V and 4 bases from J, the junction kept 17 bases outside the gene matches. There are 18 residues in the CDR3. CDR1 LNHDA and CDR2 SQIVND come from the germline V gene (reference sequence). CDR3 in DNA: TGTGCCTCAAACAGACAGGGGGCCCCGACGGGAGGGGCCAACGTCCTGACTTTC. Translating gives CASNRQGAPTGGANVLTF. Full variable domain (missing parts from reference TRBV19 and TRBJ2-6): DGGITQSPKYLFRKEGQNVTLSCEQNLNHDAMYWYRQDPGQGLRLIYYSQIVNDFQKGDIAEGYSVSREKKESFPLTVTSAQKNPTAFYLCASNRQGAPTGGANVLTFGAGSRLTVL.

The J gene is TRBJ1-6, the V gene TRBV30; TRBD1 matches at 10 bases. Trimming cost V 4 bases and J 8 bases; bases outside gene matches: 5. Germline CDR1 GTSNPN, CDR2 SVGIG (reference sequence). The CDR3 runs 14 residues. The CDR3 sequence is CAWTSGTGDSPLHF. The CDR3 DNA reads TGTGCCTGGACCTCCGGGACAGGGGATTCACCCCTCCACTTT.

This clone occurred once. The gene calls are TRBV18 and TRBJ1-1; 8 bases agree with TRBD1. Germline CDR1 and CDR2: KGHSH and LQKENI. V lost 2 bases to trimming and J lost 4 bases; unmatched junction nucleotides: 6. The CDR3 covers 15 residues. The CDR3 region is CASSPGSGGLTEAFF. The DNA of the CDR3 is TGTGCCAGCTCACCAGGGTCAGGGGGCCTCACTGAAGCTTTCTTT.

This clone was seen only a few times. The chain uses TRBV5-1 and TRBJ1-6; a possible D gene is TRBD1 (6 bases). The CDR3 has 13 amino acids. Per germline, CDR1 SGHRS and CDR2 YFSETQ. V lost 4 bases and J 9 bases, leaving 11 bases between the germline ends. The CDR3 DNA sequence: TGCGCCAGCAGCCCCTTAGGGGGTTCACCCCTCCACTTT. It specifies CASSPLGGSPLHF.

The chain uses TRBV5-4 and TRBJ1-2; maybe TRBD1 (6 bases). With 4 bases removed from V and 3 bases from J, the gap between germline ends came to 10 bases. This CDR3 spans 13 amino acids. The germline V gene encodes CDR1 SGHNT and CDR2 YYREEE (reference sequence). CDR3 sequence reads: CASSQQGYYGYTF. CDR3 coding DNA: TGTGCCAGCAGCCAACAGGGTTACTATGGCTACACCTTC.

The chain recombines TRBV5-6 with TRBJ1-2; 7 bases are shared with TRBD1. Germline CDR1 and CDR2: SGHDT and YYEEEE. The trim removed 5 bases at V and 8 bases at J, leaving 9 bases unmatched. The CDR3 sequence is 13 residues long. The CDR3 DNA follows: TGTGCCAGCAGGACAGGGATGGGCGGCGGCTACACCTTC. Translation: CASRTGMGGGYTF.